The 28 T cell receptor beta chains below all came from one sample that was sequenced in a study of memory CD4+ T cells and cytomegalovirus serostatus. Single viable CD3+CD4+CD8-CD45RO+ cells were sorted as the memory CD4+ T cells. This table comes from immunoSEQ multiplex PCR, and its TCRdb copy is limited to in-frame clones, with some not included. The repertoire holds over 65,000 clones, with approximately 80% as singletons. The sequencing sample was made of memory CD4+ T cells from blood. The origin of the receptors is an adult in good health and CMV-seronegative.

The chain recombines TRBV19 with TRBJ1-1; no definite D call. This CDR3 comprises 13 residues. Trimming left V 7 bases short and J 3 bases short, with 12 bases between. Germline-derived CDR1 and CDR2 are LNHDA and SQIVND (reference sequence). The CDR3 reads CASKFREDTEAFF. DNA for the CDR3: TGTGCCAGTAAATTTCGGGAGGACACTGAAGCTTTCTTT.

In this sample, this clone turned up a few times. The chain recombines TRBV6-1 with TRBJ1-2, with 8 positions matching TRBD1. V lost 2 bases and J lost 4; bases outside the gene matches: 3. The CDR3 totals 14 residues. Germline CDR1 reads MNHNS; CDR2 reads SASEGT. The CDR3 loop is CASSELTGAYGYTF. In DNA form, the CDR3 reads TGTGCCAGCAGTGAATTGACAGGGGCCTATGGCTACACCTTC.

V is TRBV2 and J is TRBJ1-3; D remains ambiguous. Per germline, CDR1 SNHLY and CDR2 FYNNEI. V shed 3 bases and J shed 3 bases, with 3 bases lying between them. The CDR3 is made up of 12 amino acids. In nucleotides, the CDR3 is TGTGCCAGCAGTGACAGTGGAAACACCATATATTTT. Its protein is CASSDSGNTIYF.

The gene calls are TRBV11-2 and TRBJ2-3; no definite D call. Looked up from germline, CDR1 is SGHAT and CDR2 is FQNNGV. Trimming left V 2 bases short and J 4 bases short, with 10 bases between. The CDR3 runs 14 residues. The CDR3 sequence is CASSLNHLSDTQYF. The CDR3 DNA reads TGTGCCAGCAGCTTAAACCACCTTTCAGATACGCAGTATTTT.

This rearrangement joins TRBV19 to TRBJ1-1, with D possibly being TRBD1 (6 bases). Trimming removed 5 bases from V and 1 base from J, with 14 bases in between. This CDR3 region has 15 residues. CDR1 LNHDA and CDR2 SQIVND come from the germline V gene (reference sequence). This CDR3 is CASSSQGRRNTEAFF. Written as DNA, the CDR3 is TGTGCCAGTAGTTCCCAGGGGCGGCGGAACACTGAAGCTTTCTTT.

The CDR3 DNA reads as TGTGCTAGTGGTTGGACGGACAGGGGAAGTTCACCCCTCCACTTT. It codes for CASGWTDRGSSPLHF. The chain recombines TRBV12-5 with TRBJ1-6; 9 bases are shared with TRBD1. V shed 4 bases and J 9 bases; nucleotides not matched to a gene: 7. The CDR3 is 15 residues long. Per the germline V gene, CDR1 is LGHNT and CDR2 is FRNRAP.

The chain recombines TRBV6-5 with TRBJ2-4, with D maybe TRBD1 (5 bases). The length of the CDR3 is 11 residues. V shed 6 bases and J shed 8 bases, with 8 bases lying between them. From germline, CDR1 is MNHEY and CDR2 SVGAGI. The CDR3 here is CASRTEDIQYF. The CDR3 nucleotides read TGTGCCAGCAGGACAGAGGACATTCAGTACTTC.

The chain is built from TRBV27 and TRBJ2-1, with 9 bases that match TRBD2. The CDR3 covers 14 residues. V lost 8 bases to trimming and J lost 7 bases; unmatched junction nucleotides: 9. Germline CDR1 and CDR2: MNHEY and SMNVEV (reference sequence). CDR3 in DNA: TGTGCCAGCCTTGGACTAGCGCTTCCTAATGAGCAGTTCTTC. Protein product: CASLGLALPNEQFF.

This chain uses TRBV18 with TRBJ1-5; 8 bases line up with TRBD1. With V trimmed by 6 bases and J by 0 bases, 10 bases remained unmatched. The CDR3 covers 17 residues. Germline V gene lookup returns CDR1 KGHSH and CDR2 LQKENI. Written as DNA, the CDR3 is TGTGCCAGCTCCCCCGGACAGGGATATTATAGCAATCAGCCCCAGCATTTT. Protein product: CASSPGQGYYSNQPQHF.

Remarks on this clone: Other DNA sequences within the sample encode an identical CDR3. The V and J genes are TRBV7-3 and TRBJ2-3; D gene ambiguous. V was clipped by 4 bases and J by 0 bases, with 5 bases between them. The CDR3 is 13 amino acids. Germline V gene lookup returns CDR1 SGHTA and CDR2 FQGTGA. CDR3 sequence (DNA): TGTGCCAGCAGCTCCTTTAGCACAGATACGCAGTATTTT. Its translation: CASSSFSTDTQYF.

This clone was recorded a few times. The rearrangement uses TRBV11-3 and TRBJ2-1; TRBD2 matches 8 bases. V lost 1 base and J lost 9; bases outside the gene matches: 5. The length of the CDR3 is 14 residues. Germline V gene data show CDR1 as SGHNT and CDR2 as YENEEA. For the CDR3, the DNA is TGTGCCAGCAGCTTAGGGACTAGCAGGGGTGAGCAGTTCTTC. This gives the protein CASSLGTSRGEQFF.

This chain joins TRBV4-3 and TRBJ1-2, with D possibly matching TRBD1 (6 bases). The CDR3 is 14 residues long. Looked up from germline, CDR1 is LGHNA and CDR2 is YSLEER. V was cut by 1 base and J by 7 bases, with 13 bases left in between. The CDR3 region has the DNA TGCGCCAGCAGCCAAGCAGATTACAGGGTTGGCTACACCTTC. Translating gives CASSQADYRVGYTF.

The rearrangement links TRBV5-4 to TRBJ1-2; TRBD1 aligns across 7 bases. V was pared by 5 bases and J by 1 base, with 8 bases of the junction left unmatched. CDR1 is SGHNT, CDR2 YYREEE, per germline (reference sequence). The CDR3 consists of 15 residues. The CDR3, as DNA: TGTGCCAGCAGGCCCATCACAGGGGTTAACTATGGCTACACCTTC. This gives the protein CASRPITGVNYGYTF.

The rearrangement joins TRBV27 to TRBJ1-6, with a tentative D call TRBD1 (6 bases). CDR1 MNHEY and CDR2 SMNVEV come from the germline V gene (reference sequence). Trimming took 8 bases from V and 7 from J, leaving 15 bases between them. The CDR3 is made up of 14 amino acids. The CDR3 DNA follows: TGTGCCAGCCAGACGGGGGGCTGGAATTCACCCCTCCACTTT. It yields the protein CASQTGGWNSPLHF.

The CDR3, as DNA: TGTGCCAGCAGCAAAGACAGGGGGTTGGGCTATGGCTACACCTTC. Translating gives CASSKDRGLGYGYTF. The chain carries TRBV5-6 and TRBJ1-2, with 9 bases fitting TRBD1. V was clipped by 4 bases and J by 4 bases; unmatched bases: 8. This CDR3 has 15 residues. The germline CDR1 and CDR2 sequences are SGHDT and YYEEEE.

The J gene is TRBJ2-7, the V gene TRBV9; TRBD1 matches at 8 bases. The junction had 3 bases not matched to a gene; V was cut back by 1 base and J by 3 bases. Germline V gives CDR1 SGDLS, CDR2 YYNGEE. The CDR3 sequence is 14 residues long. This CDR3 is CASSVQGAGYEQYF. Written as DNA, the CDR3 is TGTGCCAGCAGCGTACAGGGGGCGGGCTACGAGCAGTACTTC.

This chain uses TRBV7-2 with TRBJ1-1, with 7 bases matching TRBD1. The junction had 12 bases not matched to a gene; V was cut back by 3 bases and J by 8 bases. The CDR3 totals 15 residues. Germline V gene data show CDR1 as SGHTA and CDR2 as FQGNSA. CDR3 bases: TGTGCCAGCAGCTTTCGGGACAGTGCACAATTAGAAGCTTTCTTT. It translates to CASSFRDSAQLEAFF.

CDR3 coding DNA: TGTGCCAGCAGTTTAGGTACGGCCACTGAAGCTTTCTTT. Translated: CASSLGTATEAFF. This chain joins TRBV6-6 and TRBJ1-1, with D unclear. V lost 4 bases to trimming and J lost 4 bases, with 10 bases between them. The germline V gene has CDR1 MNHNY and CDR2 SVGAGI (reference sequence). The CDR3 sequence is 13 residues long.

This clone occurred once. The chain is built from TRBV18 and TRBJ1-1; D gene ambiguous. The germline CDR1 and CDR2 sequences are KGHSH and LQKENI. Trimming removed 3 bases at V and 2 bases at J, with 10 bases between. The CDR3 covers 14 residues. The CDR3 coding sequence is TGTGCCAGCTCACCGACTGCGACCAACACTGAAGCTTTCTTT. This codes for CASSPTATNTEAFF. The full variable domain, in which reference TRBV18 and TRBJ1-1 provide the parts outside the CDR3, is NAGVMQNPRHLVRRRGQEARLRCSPMKGHSHVYWYRQLPEEGLKFMVYLQKENIIDESGMPKERFSAEFPKEGPSILRIQQVVRGDSAAYFCASSPTATNTEAFFGQGTRLTVV.

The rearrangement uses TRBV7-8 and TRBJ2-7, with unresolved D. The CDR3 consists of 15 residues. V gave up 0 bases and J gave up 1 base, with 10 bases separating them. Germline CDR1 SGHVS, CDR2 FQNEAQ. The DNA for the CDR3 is TGTGCCAGCAGCTTAGCGAAGGAGTTTTCCTACGAGCAGTACTTC. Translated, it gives CASSLAKEFSYEQYF.

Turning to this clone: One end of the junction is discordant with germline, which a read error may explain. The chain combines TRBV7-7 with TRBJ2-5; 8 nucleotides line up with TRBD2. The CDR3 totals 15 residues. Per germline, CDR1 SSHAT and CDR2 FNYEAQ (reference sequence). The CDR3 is CASSFHSGGQETQYF. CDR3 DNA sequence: TGTGCTAGCAGCTTCCACAGCGGGGGACAAGAGACCCAGTACTTC.

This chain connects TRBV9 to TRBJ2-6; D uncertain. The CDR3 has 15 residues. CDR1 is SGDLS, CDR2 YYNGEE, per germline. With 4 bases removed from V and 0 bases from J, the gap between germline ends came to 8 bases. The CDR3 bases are TGTGCCAGCAGCCCCCAAGGCTCTGGGGCCAACGTCCTGACTTTC. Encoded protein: CASSPQGSGANVLTF.

CDR3 amino acids: CASSSGPFQYF. CDR3 nucleotide sequence: TGTGCCAGTAGTTCAGGGCCGTTCCAGTACTTC. The chain uses TRBV19 and TRBJ2-5; the D gene is possibly TRBD1 (5 bases). Germline values: CDR1 LNHDA, CDR2 SQIVND (reference sequence). This CDR3 comprises 11 residues. Trimming stripped 5 bases from V and 10 bases from J, with 11 bases between.

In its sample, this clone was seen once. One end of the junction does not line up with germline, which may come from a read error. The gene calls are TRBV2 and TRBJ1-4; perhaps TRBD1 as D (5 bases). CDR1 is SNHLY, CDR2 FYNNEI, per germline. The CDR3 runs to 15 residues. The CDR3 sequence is CASREDRAANEKLFF. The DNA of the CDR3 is TGTGCCAGCAGGGAAGACAGAGCCGCTAATGAAAAACTGTTTTTT.

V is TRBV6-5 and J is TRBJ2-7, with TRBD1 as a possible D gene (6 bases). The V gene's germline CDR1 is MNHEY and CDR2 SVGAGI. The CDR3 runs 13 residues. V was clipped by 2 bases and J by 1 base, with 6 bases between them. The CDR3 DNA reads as TGTGCCAGCAGTTACGGACAGTCCTACGAGCAGTACTTC. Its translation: CASSYGQSYEQYF.

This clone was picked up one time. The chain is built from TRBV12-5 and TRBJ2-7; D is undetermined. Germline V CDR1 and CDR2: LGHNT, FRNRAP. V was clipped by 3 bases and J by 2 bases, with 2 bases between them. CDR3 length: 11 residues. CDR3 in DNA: TGTGCTAGTGGTTTCACCTACGAGCAGTACTTC. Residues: CASGFTYEQYF.

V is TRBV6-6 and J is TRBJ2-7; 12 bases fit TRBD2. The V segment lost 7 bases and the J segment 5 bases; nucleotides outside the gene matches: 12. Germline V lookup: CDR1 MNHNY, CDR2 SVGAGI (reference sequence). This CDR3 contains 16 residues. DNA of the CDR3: TGTGCCAGCACCCGCCAGGCTAGCGGGGGGGCCCACGAGCAGTACTTC. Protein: CASTRQASGGAHEQYF.

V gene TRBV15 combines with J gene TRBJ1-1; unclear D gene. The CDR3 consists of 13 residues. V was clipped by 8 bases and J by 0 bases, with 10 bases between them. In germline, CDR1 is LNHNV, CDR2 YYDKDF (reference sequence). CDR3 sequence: CATLEELNTEAFF. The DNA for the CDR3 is TGTGCCACCTTGGAGGAGTTGAACACTGAAGCTTTCTTT.